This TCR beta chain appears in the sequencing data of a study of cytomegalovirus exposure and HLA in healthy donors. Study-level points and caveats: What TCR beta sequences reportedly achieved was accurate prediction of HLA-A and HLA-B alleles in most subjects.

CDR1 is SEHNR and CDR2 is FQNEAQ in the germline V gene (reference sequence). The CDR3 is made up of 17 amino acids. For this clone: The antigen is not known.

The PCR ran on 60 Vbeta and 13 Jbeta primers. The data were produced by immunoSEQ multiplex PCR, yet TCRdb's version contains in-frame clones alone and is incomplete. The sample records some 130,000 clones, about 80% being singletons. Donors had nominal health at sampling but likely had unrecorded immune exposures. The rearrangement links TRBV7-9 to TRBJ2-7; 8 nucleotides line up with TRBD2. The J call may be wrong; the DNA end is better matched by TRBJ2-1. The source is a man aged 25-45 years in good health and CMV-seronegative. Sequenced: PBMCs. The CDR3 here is CASSLALSGSSYNEQFF. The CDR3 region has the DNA TGTGCCAGCAGCTTAGCCCTCAGCGGGAGCTCCTACAATGAGCAGTTCTTC.